The present T cell receptor (beta chain) was sequenced within a study of tumor-infiltrating lymphocytes in primary liver carcinoma. The investigators made TCR beta cDNA from about 510 ng total RNA, using a constant-region primer. TCR beta libraries came from three nested multiplex PCR rounds using slightly modified ARM-PCR. TCRdb redid the calling of the multiplex PCR reads with MiXCR, one entry per CDR3 protein. The sample shows 100,000 or so distinct CDR3 sequences, about 70% of them seen only once. RNA and DNA were co-extracted from about 19-30 mg of unsorted bulk tissue. Tumor samples all exceeded 75% viable tumor cells. Sample: liver tumor tissue from sampling region 5. As to subset: tumor region T5, tumor centre. The TCR sequence derives from a woman between 55 and 75 years old with primary liver carcinoma and hepatitis B virus infection.

The CDR3 DNA reads TGCAGTGCTAGAGATCGGGTCTTGACCCTAGGGGCCTACGAGCAGTACTTC. It encodes CSARDRVLTLGAYEQYF. The chain employs TRBV20-1 and TRBJ2-7, with a possible D match to TRBD1 (5 bases). There are 17 residues in the CDR3. Trimming took 0 bases from V and 2 from J, leaving 20 bases between them. Germline CDR1 is DFQATT and CDR2 is SNEGSKA (reference sequence).